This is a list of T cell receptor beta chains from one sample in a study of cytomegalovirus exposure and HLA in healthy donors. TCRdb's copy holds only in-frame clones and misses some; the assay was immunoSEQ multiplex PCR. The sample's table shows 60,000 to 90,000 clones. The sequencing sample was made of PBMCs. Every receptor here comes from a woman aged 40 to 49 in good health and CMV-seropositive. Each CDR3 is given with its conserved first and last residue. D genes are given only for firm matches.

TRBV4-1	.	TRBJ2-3	TGCGCCAGCAGCCAAGTTCCCGGGGCAGGGGGGACAGATACGCAGTATTTT	CASSQVPGAGGTDTQYF
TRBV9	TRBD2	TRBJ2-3	TGTGCCAGCAGCCTACGGACTAGCGGGGGCACAGATACGCAGTATTTT	CASSLRTSGGTDTQYF
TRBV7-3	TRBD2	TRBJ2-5	TGTGCCAGCAGCTTAGGGCGACTAGCGGGGTCAGAGACCCAGTACTTC	CASSLGRLAGSETQYF
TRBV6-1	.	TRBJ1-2	TGTGCCAGCAGTGGGGCAGGGGCGGAGGGCTACACCTTC	CASSGAGAEGYTF
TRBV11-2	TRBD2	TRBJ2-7	TGTGCCAGCAGCTTAGACGGCGCGGGAGGGCCGTCCTTC	CASSLDGAGGPSF
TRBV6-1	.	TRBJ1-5	TGTGCCAGCAGTGAAGCGGGGGGTCAGCCCCAGCATTTT	CASSEAGGQPQHF
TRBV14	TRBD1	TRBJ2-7	TGTGCCAGCAGCCAATTAGCAGGGGGCTCCTACGAGCAGTACTTC	CASSQLAGGSYEQYF
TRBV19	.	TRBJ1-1	TGTGCCAGTAGTATACGGGGGGCAGGCACTGAAGCTTTCTTT	CASSIRGAGTEAFF
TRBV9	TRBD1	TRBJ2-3	TGTGCCAGCAGCGTACGAACAGGGGGCCTGTGGGGCACAGATACGCAGTATTTT	CASSVRTGGLWGTDTQYF
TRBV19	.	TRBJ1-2	TGTGCCAGTCTACCTCCCTCCCCTAACTATGGCTACACCTTC	CASLPPSPNYGYTF
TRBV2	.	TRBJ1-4	TGTGCCACCGGCGGAGCAACTAATGAAAAACTGTTTTTT	CATGGATNEKLFF